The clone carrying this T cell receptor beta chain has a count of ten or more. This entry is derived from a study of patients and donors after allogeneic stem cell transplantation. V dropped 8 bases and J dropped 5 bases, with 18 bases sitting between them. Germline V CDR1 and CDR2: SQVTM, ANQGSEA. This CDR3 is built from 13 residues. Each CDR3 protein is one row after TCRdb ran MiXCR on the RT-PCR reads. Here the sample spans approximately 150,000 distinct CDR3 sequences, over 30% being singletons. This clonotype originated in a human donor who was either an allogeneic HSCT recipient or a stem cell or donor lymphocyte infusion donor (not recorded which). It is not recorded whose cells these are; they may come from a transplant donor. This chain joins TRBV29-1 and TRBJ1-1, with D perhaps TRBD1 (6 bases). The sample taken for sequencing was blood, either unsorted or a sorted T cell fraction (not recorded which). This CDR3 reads CSYSSGGRTEAFF. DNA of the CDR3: TGCAGCTACTCTTCCGGGGGGCGGACTGAAGCTTTCTTT.